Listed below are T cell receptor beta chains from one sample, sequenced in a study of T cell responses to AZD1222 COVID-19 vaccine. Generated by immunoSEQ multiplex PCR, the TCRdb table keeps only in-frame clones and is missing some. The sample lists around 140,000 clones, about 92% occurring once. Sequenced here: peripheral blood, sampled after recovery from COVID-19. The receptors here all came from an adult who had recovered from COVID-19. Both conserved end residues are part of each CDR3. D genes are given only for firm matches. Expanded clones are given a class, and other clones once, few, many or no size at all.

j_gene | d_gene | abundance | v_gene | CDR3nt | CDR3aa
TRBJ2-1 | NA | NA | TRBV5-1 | TGCGCCAGATACCCCGATGAGCAGTTCTTC | CARYPDEQFF
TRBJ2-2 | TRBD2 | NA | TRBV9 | TGTGCCAGCAGCGTAGGCGACCAGGATCTAGCGGGGAACACCGGGGAGCTGTTTTTT | CASSVGDQDLAGNTGELFF
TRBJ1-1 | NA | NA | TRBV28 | TGTGCTTCAGGGAACACTGAAGCTTTCTTT | CASGNTEAFF
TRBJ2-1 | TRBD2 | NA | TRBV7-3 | TGTGCCAGCAGCTTAAGTGGCGGGAGGGCCGTAGATGAGCAGTTCTTC | CASSLSGGRAVDEQFF
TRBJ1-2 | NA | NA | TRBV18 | TGTGCCAGCTCACCACGTATGAGGGGCGAAAGCTATGGCTACACCTTC | CASSPRMRGESYGYTF
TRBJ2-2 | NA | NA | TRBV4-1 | TGCGCCAGCAGCCAACAACCGGGACTCCGAACCGGGGAGCTGTTTTTT | CASSQQPGLRTGELFF
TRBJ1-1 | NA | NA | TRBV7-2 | TGTGCCAGCAGCTATAGAGTAGGTGTTTCGGACGGACCTGAAGCTTTCTTT | CASSYRVGVSDGPEAFF
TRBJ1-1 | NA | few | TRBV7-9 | TGTGCCAGCAGCTCCCTCGGTGAAGCTTTCTTT | CASSSLGEAFF
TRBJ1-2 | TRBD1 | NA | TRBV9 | TGTGCCAGCAGACCTTCAGGACAGGGGAACTATGGCTACACCTTC | CASRPSGQGNYGYTF
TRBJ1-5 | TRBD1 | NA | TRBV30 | TGTGCCTGGAGTGGGACAGGGGGGTTCCAGCCCCAGCATTTT | CAWSGTGGFQPQHF
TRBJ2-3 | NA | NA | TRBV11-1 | TGTGCCAGCAGCTTAGAAGGACCAGATACGCAGTATTTT | CASSLEGPDTQYF
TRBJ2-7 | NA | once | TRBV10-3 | TGTGCCATCAGTGAGATTGACTACGAGCAGTACTTC | CAISEIDYEQYF
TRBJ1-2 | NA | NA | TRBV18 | TGTGCCAGCTCACCACAGGTACAGGGCAGCTATGGCTACACCTTC | CASSPQVQGSYGYTF
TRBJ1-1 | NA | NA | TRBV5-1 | TGCGCCAGCAGCTTGGTCGAGGGTGGCACTGAAGCTTTCTTT | CASSLVEGGTEAFF
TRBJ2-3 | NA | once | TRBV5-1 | TGCGCCAGCAGCCTAGGTTCCGTGGCGCAGGTTTATACGCAGTATTTT | CASSLGSVAQVYTQYF
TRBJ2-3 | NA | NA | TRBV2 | TGTGCCAGCAGTGTCAGGGGCAGGACAGATACGCAGTATTTT | CASSVRGRTDTQYF
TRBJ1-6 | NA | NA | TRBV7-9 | TGTGCCAGCAGCTTAGTTGGGGGCGCGGGTATCAATTCACCCCTCCACTTT | CASSLVGGAGINSPLHF
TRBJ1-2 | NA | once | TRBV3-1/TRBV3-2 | TGTGCCAGCAGCCGGGGACTACCATATGGCTACACCTTC | CASSRGLPYGYTF
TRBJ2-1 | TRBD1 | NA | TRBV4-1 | TGCGCCAGCAGCCAAGAGAGCGGACAGGGCTACAATGAGCAGTTCTTC | CASSQESGQGYNEQFF
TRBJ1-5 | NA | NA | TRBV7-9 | TGTGCCAGCAGCTTCAATGAGGGGCAGCCCCAGCATTTT | CASSFNEGQPQHF
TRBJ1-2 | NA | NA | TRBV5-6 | TGTGCCAGCAGCCTCCAAGGGTCTGGACTCTATGGCTACACCTTC | CASSLQGSGLYGYTF
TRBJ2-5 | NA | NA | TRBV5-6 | TGTGCCAGCAGGGCTCGGGGGGCGCGGAAAGAGACCCAGTACTTC | CASRARGARKETQYF
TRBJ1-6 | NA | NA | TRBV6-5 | TGTGCCAGCAGACAGGCGACGGATAATTCACCCCTCCACTTT | CASRQATDNSPLHF
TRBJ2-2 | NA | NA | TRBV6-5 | TGTGCCAGCAGTTACGGGGCAGAGAACACCGGGGAGCTGTTTTTT | CASSYGAENTGELFF
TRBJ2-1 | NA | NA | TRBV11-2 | TGTGCCAGCAGCTTAGGGAGGGGTGGCTCCTACAATGAGCAGTTCTTC | CASSLGRGGSYNEQFF
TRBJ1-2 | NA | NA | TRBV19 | TGTGCCAGTACGCAGGAGCACTATGGCTACACCTTC | CASTQEHYGYTF
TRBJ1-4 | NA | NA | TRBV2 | TGTGCCACCCTTTCGGACAGAAGTGAAAAACTGTTTTTT | CATLSDRSEKLFF